This T cell receptor (beta chain) is drawn from a study of tumor-infiltrating lymphocytes in primary liver carcinoma. On the study more broadly: Each of the growths was stage T1-T3 N0M0, extending roughly 4.2 to 11 cm across. Per sample, productive TCRbeta reads numbered roughly 3.5 to 7.13 million, similar across tissue types.

Germline V gene sequence: CDR1 SGHAT, CDR2 FQDESV (reference sequence). Trimming cost V 5 bases and J 2 bases; bases outside gene matches: 6. This CDR3 region has 16 residues. The authors made TCR beta cDNA from approximately 500 ng total RNA with a constant-region primer. Investigators got TCR beta libraries out of three nested multiplex PCR rounds, done with slightly modified ARM-PCR. Two initial PCR rounds of about 11 cycles each paired TRBV1-TRBV30 forward primers with a C-beta reverse primer. TCRdb reprocessed the multiplex PCR reads with MiXCR, giving one entry per CDR3 protein. The table lists more than 45,000 distinct CDR3 sequences, 70% to 80% of them singletons. Each 20-30 mg portion of unsorted bulk tissue served as the source for co-extraction of RNA and DNA. The count of this clonotype is one.

The sample comprised liver tumor tissue from sampling region 3. Subset: tumor region T3, left-lateral pole. The TCR was taken from a man aged 35-49 years with primary liver carcinoma and hepatitis B virus infection. The chain has TRBV11-1 and TRBJ2-3, with 11 bases identical to TRBD2. The CDR3 DNA reads TGTGCCAGCAGCATGGGACTAGCGGATATCACAGATACGCAGTATTTT. Protein: CASSMGLADITDTQYF.